A single sample gave rise to the 17 T cell receptor beta chains below, sequenced in a study of Tregs in tolerant kidney transplant recipients. The nonmyeloablative bone marrow transplants came from related graft donors, with transient mixed chimerism. Using immunoSEQ multiplex PCR, the repertoire was profiled, and TCRdb retains in-frame clones only, with some absent. The data show roughly 86,000 clones, with approximately 94% seen just once and roughly 1.5% held by the top ten. The source material was CD4+ T cells from blood (PBMCs), sampled 12 months after the transplant. The receptors were sampled from a human patient who received a combined kidney and bone marrow transplant. Some T cells may have come from the graft donor.

The V and J genes are TRBV9 and TRBJ1-3, with unresolved D. Germline CDR1 is SGDLS and CDR2 is YYNGEE. The CDR3 runs 13 residues. The germline V and J ends were trimmed by 0 bases and 4 bases, with 5 bases remaining between them. DNA for the CDR3: TGTGCCAGCAGCGTAGCGAGGGGAAACACCATATATTTT. Protein product: CASSVARGNTIYF.

The chain links TRBV25-1 to TRBJ1-2; no clear D. This CDR3 is built from 14 residues. Germline V lookup: CDR1 MGHDK, CDR2 SYGVNS. V shed 4 bases and J shed 8 bases, with 17 bases lying between them. CDR3 region: CASSARTAPGGYTF. DNA for the CDR3: TGTGCCAGCAGTGCCCGGACTGCCCCGGGGGGCTACACCTTC.

The rearrangement joins TRBV18 to TRBJ2-1, with TRBD1 as a possible D gene (5 bases). V was shortened by 2 bases and J by 1 base, with 9 bases between the two germline ends. This CDR3 has 15 residues. Germline-derived CDR1 and CDR2 are KGHSH and LQKENI. CDR3 coding DNA: TGTGCCAGCTCACCATCGGACACATCCTACAATGAGCAGTTCTTC. Protein product: CASSPSDTSYNEQFF.

The chain is built from TRBV7-2 and TRBJ2-1; TRBD1 is a possible D gene (5 bases). This CDR3 contains 12 residues. CDR1 is SGHTA, CDR2 FQGNSA, per germline. The V gene lost 5 bases and the J gene lost 7 bases, with 9 bases spanning the gap. CDR3 residues: CASSPQGNEQFF. The CDR3 DNA is TGTGCCAGCAGCCCGCAGGGTAATGAGCAGTTCTTC.

The chain links TRBV7-3 to TRBJ2-1; 7 bases fit TRBD2. Germline CDR1 is SGHTA and CDR2 is FQGTGA. The CDR3 sequence is 15 residues long. The trim removed 4 bases at V and 5 bases at J, leaving 8 bases unmatched. CDR3 DNA sequence: TGTGCCAGCAGCTGGGGGGGGAGGGCCGACAATGAGCAGTTCTTC. This translates into CASSWGGRADNEQFF.

This clone was seen just once. The chain carries TRBV19 and TRBJ2-1; D may be TRBD1 (6 bases). This CDR3 spans 14 amino acids. Trimming shortened V by 6 bases and J by 4 bases, and 13 bases separated the two germline ends. Germline loops: CDR1 LNHDA, CDR2 SQIVND (reference sequence). The chain's CDR3 is CASRVAGAYNEQFF. CDR3 DNA sequence: TGTGCCAGTAGGGTGGCAGGGGCGTACAATGAGCAGTTCTTC.

This chain links TRBV6-5 with TRBJ2-1; 8 bases line up with TRBD2. V gave up 6 bases and J gave up 10 bases; unmatched junction bases: 5. Germline V gene data show CDR1 as MNHEY and CDR2 as SVGAGI. The CDR3 runs 12 residues. The CDR3 is CASRYRGGEQFF. The DNA of the CDR3 is TGTGCCAGCAGATACCGGGGGGGAGAGCAGTTCTTC.

V and J are TRBV6-1 and TRBJ2-3, with TRBD2 matching 9 bases. The CDR3 spans 15 residues. Germline values: CDR1 MNHNS, CDR2 SASEGT. V shed 3 bases, J shed 7 bases, and the junction held 8 bases outside the gene matches. The CDR3 spells CASSDEGGRGNTQYF. The DNA of the CDR3 is TGTGCCAGCAGTGATGAGGGCGGGAGGGGGAATACGCAGTATTTT.

The rearrangement uses TRBV28 and TRBJ1-2, with 10 bases matching TRBD1. V lost 4 bases and J lost 4; bases outside the gene matches: 3. Per germline, CDR1 MDHEN and CDR2 SYDVKM. The CDR3 extends over 14 amino acids. Written as DNA, the CDR3 is TGTGCCAGCAGTTCCTGGGACAGGGGCTATGGCTACACCTTC. The encoded protein is CASSSWDRGYGYTF.

The rearrangement uses TRBV28 and TRBJ1-4; 9 bases align to TRBD1. Germline CDR1 and CDR2: MDHEN and SYDVKM. The CDR3 extends over 13 amino acids. J was trimmed by 11 bases and V by 6 bases; bases with no gene match: 7. Here the CDR3 reads CASSPGQGFKLFF. As DNA, the CDR3 is TGTGCCAGCAGCCCGGGACAGGGCTTTAAACTGTTTTTT.

Only a few counts were recorded for this clone. This chain joins TRBV9 and TRBJ1-2; D perhaps matches TRBD1 (5 bases). V lost 0 bases and J lost 4, with 28 bases in between. This CDR3 is 20 amino acids long. Per germline, CDR1 SGDLS and CDR2 YYNGEE. DNA of the CDR3: TGTGCCAGCAGCGTAGAGGGAAAAAGGAGACAGATCCCACTTTTCTATGGCTACACCTTC. Translation: CASSVEGKRRQIPLFYGYTF.

Only a few counts were recorded for this clone. V is TRBV4-2 and J is TRBJ2-7; TRBD2 aligns across 12 bases. The CDR3 has 16 residues. Germline assignment: CDR1 LGHNA and CDR2 YNFKEQ. The ends lost 2 bases at V and 6 bases at J; junction bases unmatched: 8. CDR3 loop: CASSQPTSGGRFEQYF. The CDR3 DNA sequence: TGTGCCAGCAGCCAACCGACTAGCGGGGGAAGATTCGAGCAGTACTTC.

This chain joins TRBV11-3 and TRBJ2-7; D is unresolved. This CDR3 is built from 13 residues. Trimming left V 1 base short and J 5 bases short, with 9 bases between. Germline CDR1 reads SGHNT; CDR2 reads YENEEA. CDR3 DNA: TGTGCCAGCAGCTTAGTCGCGATTAACGAGCAGTACTTC. Encoded protein: CASSLVAINEQYF.

The rearrangement links TRBV5-4 to TRBJ2-7; 8 bases match TRBD2. The CDR3 consists of 13 residues. Unmatched junction bases numbered 5, after V lost 3 bases and J lost 6 bases. The germline gives CDR1 SGHNT, CDR2 YYREEE (reference sequence). The CDR3 is CASSSGLAGEQYF. The CDR3, as DNA: TGTGCCAGCAGCTCCGGACTAGCAGGCGAGCAGTACTTC.

The chain couples TRBV5-1 to TRBJ2-7; TRBD2 agrees at 8 bases. This CDR3 has 15 residues. Germline V CDR1 and CDR2: SGHRS, YFSETQ. V lost 0 bases, J lost 1 base, and 3 bases stayed unmatched. In DNA form, the CDR3 reads TGCGCCAGCAGCTTGGCCGGGACTAGTTCCTACGAGCAGTACTTC. It yields the protein CASSLAGTSSYEQYF. The entire variable domain, with the rest obtained from reference TRBV5-1 and TRBJ2-7, is as follows: KAGVTQTPRYLIKTRGQQVTLSCSPISGHRSVSWYQQTPGQGLQFLFEYFSETQRNKGNFPGRFSGRQFSNSRSEMNVSTLELGDSALYLCASSLAGTSSYEQYFGPGTRLTVT.

The chain employs TRBV30 and TRBJ1-2; 8 bases line up with TRBD1. The V and J ends lost 7 bases and 4 bases, in that order; junction bases with no gene match: 8. This CDR3 comprises 13 residues. CDR1 is GTSNPN and CDR2 is SVGIG in the germline V gene (reference sequence). This chain's CDR3 is CASDRESGYGYTF. CDR3 coding DNA: TGTGCCTCGGACAGGGAAAGTGGCTATGGCTACACCTTC.

The chain combines TRBV5-1 with TRBJ2-2; D perhaps matches TRBD1 (6 bases). Germline CDR1 SGHRS, CDR2 YFSETQ. This CDR3 contains 15 residues. V lost 6 bases, J lost 2 bases, and 14 bases lay in between. The CDR3: CASTSGQLNTGELFF. Written as DNA, the CDR3 is TGCGCCAGCACCTCTGGACAGCTCAACACCGGGGAGCTGTTTTTT.